This paragraph covers one T cell receptor (beta chain) sequence. Its antigen is unknown. This specimen belongs to a study of CXCR3-negative and CXCR3-positive naive CD8 T cells. CDR3 length: 15 amino acids. Germline loops: CDR1 SGHKS, CDR2 YYEKEE (reference sequence). Notes on the study in general: For CXCR3-positive naive cells, TRB CDR3s were more hydrophobic than those of CXCR3-negative naive cells.

The TRB libraries of cDNA were built by UMI-labeled 5' RACE. TCRdb derives one entry per CDR3 protein from the 5' RACE reads, leaving out DNA. Recorded for this sample: some 130,000 distinct CDR3 sequences. The chain combines TRBV5-5 with TRBJ2-3; checking the TCRdb D call of TRBD2 is not possible without DNA. This receptor was obtained from a human donor in good health. Some clones in this sample may be carry-over from other donors' samples. Sequenced material: naive CXCR3+ CD8+ T cells from blood. Subset in this sample: CD45RO-CCR7+CD27+CD95- naive CD8+ T cells expressing CXCR3 (TNR3+). The CDR3 spells CASSDELAGADTQYF.